A single sample is the source of the 2 T cell receptor beta chains below, sequenced in a study of blood T cells in healthy people across ages. Primed by a sample-barcoded 5' primer and a J-beta primer mix, a second PCR proceeded for 7 to 11 cycles. TCRdb re-called the 5' RACE reads through MiXCR, storing one row per CDR3 protein. The sample contains some 670,000 distinct CDR3 sequences, under 65% of which appear only once. Source material: blood. Receptor source: an elderly woman in good health.

This clonotype was observed once. This chain links TRBV10-3 with TRBJ2-1; TRBD2 matches at 7 bases. CDR1 is ENHRY, CDR2 SYGVKD, per germline. J lost 9 bases, V lost 0 bases, and 5 bases had no gene match. This CDR3 is built from 14 residues. CDR3 DNA sequence: TGTGCCATCAGTGAGTCCATGCGGGGGATTGAGCAGTTCTTC. It yields the protein CAISESMRGIEQFF.

This clonotype was seen a single time. Just one base apart from a much larger clone, this may be a read error. The V and J genes are TRBV5-1 and TRBJ2-1, with D tentatively TRBD1 (6 bases). Trimming pared 4 bases from V and 13 bases from J, leaving 24 bases between. Germline V gene data show CDR1 as SGHRS and CDR2 as YFSETQ. This CDR3 contains 15 residues. The CDR3 region is CASSPGHPGQETQFF. CDR3 in DNA: TGCGCCAGCAGCCCGGGACATCCCGGTCAAGAGACCCAGTTCTTC.